One sample yielded the 32 T cell receptor beta chains listed below, sequenced in a study of T cell clonotyping in hematopoietic cell transplantation. TCRdb's table, derived via immunoSEQ multiplex PCR, lists solely in-frame clones and lacks some. The data contain roughly 30,000 clones, 90% to 95% of them singletons. The sample consisted of PBMCs, taken 100 days after allogeneic stem cell transplant. Receptor source: a female patient in her forties or fifties who had an allogeneic stem cell transplant from a related donor, so the T cells may come from the graft donor. Some clones in this sample may be carry-over from other donors' samples.

The table lists this clone with a few counts. The rearrangement joins TRBV28 to TRBJ1-1, with D possibly matching TRBD1 (5 bases). The CDR3 spans 15 residues. From germline, CDR1 is MDHEN and CDR2 SYDVKM. Trimming took 10 bases from V and 2 from J, leaving 20 bases between them. In DNA, the CDR3 is TGTGCCACCCATTCCGGGGCGGCGGGAAACACTGAAGCTTTCTTT. Amino acid sequence: CATHSGAAGNTEAFF.

The chain has TRBV5-4 and TRBJ1-2; unclear D gene. This CDR3 has 13 residues. With 1 base removed from V and 4 bases from J, the gap between germline ends came to 8 bases. Germline assignment: CDR1 SGHNT and CDR2 YYREEE (reference sequence). CDR3 bases: TGTGCCAGCAGCTTGAGGAGAAGCTATGGCTACACCTTC. Translation: CASSLRRSYGYTF.

This chain joins TRBV5-4 and TRBJ1-6; no clear D gene. V lost 4 bases, J lost 9 bases, and 11 bases lay in between. The CDR3 loop spans 13 amino acids. Per the germline V gene, CDR1 is SGHNT and CDR2 is YYREEE (reference sequence). CDR3 DNA sequence: TGTGCCAGCAGCCCTCCTGGAGGTTCACCCCTCCACTTT. It yields the protein CASSPPGGSPLHF.

The rearrangement uses TRBV27 and TRBJ1-5; D gene unclear. Trimming shortened V by 5 bases and J by 1 base, and 6 bases separated the two germline ends. Germline V gene data show CDR1 as MNHEY and CDR2 as SMNVEV (reference sequence). The CDR3 sequence is 13 residues long. The CDR3 coding sequence is TGTGCCAGCAGTACTCGCAGCAATCAGCCCCAGCATTTT. It translates to CASSTRSNQPQHF.

This clone has only one observation. The rearrangement joins TRBV29-1 to TRBJ2-4, with D perhaps assigned TRBD1 or TRBD2 (5 bases each). CDR3 length: 16 residues. The V end was cut by 5 bases, the J end by 0 bases, with 17 bases between. The germline CDR1 and CDR2 sequences are SQVTM and ANQGSEA. For the CDR3, the DNA is TGCAGCGTTACCCCCTGGGGCGGACTAGCCAAAAACATTCAGTACTTC. Its protein is CSVTPWGGLAKNIQYF.

This chain joins TRBV21-1 and TRBJ1-1; the D call in the table, TRBD1, was not verified against the DNA. TRBV21-1 is a known pseudogene. The CDR3 runs to 14 residues. The CDR3, as DNA: TGTGCCAGCAGCAAAGTCTCCAGAATCACTGAAGCTTTCTTT. Amino acids: CASSKVSRITEAFF.

The rearrangement links TRBV27 to TRBJ1-5; 7 bases align to TRBD1. This CDR3 is 17 amino acids long. V lost 1 base, J lost 0 bases, and 6 bases stayed unmatched. Germline loops: CDR1 MNHEY, CDR2 SMNVEV (reference sequence). CDR3 in DNA: TGTGCCAGCAGTTTATTAGGGGGACAGAATAGCAATCAGCCCCAGCATTTT. Protein product: CASSLLGGQNSNQPQHF.

This rearrangement joins TRBV9 to TRBJ1-3, with D perhaps matching TRBD1 (6 bases). V lost 3 bases and J 7 bases, leaving 20 bases between the germline ends. The CDR3 has 16 residues. The germline gives CDR1 SGDLS, CDR2 YYNGEE. As DNA, the CDR3 is TGTGCCAGCAGCGCGAACACGGGACACCTTGCCAACACCATATATTTT. Translation gives CASSANTGHLANTIYF.

The chain uses TRBV2 and TRBJ1-1, with D perhaps TRBD1 (5 bases). The CDR3 has 13 residues. Germline V lookup: CDR1 SNHLY, CDR2 FYNNEI. V gave up 6 bases and J gave up 3 bases, with 11 bases separating them. Here the CDR3 DNA reads TGTGCCAGCAGGGCCCAGGGTTACACTGAAGCTTTCTTT. This translates into CASRAQGYTEAFF.

The chain combines TRBV19 with TRBJ1-5; D is possibly TRBD1 (6 bases). CDR1 LNHDA and CDR2 SQIVND come from the germline V gene (reference sequence). V shed 7 bases and J shed 0 bases, with 13 bases lying between them. This CDR3 contains 15 residues. The DNA of the CDR3 is TGTGCCAGTACCACGACAGGAGTTAGCAATCAGCCCCAGCATTTT. Protein product: CASTTTGVSNQPQHF.

The gene calls are TRBV7-2 and TRBJ2-3; D gene ambiguous. V dropped 1 base and J dropped 4 bases, with 3 bases sitting between them. CDR3 length: 12 residues. Germline values: CDR1 SGHTA, CDR2 FQGNSA. This chain's CDR3 is CASSLGPDTQYF. In DNA, the CDR3 is TGTGCCAGCAGCTTAGGCCCAGATACGCAGTATTTT.

This sequence joins TRBV6-6 and TRBJ1-1; 7 nucleotides match TRBD1. Losses at the gene ends were 7 bases for V and 2 bases for J; bases not matched to a gene: 4. This CDR3 is built from 13 residues. Germline V gives CDR1 MNHNY, CDR2 SVGAGI (reference sequence). Here the CDR3 reads CASMRDSNTEAFF. In DNA, the CDR3 is TGTGCCAGCATGAGGGACAGTAACACTGAAGCTTTCTTT.

The V and J genes are TRBV5-1 and TRBJ1-2, with D unresolved. CDR1 is SGHRS, CDR2 YFSETQ, per germline. V was clipped by 0 bases and J by 4 bases, with 7 bases between them. This CDR3 has 13 residues. The chain's CDR3 is CASSLVAGYGYTF. The CDR3 DNA sequence: TGCGCCAGCAGCTTGGTAGCCGGCTATGGCTACACCTTC. The full variable domain, its missing parts supplied by reference TRBV5-1 and TRBJ1-2, is KAGVTQTPRYLIKTRGQQVTLSCSPISGHRSVSWYQQTPGQGLQFLFEYFSETQRNKGNFPGRFSGRQFSNSRSEMNVSTLELGDSALYLCASSLVAGYGYTFGSGTRLTVV.

The rearrangement joins TRBV4-1 to TRBJ1-6; no firm D call. Trimming took off 1 base at V and 9 bases at J, with 7 bases between the two ends. Germline loops: CDR1 MGHRA, CDR2 YSYEKL. The CDR3 is made up of 13 amino acids. The CDR3 bases are TGCGCCAGCAGCCAAGCGTCAGTTTCACCCCTCCACTTT. It codes for CASSQASVSPLHF.

This sequence joins TRBV6-5 and TRBJ2-3; D remains ambiguous. Germline CDR1 is MNHEY and CDR2 is SVGAGI. The CDR3 extends over 12 amino acids. V dropped 7 bases and J dropped 3 bases, with 8 bases sitting between them. The CDR3 is CASTDSTDTQYF. The CDR3 DNA reads TGTGCCAGCACCGATTCTACAGATACGCAGTATTTT.

The chain carries TRBV7-6 and TRBJ1-2; 9 nucleotides match TRBD1. Germline assignment: CDR1 SGHVS and CDR2 FNYEAQ. V dropped 5 bases and J dropped 4; count of bases not matched to a gene: 17. CDR3 length: 18 residues. The DNA of the CDR3 is TGTGCCAGCAGCCTCCGAGGGACAGGGACGCCCTGGGGCTATGGCTACACCTTC. Its translation: CASSLRGTGTPWGYGYTF.

This rearrangement joins TRBV2 to TRBJ2-1; TRBD2 matches at 11 bases. The CDR3 length is 16 residues. V shed 5 bases, J shed 9 bases, and the junction held 12 bases outside the gene matches. Germline V lookup: CDR1 SNHLY, CDR2 FYNNEI. The CDR3 nucleotides are TGTGCCAGCAGTCTAGGGACTAGCGGCGGCCGGGGTGAGCAGTTCTTC. It specifies CASSLGTSGGRGEQFF. Complete variable domain (other parts from reference TRBV2 and TRBJ2-1): EPEVTQTPSHQVTQMGQEVILRCVPISNHLYFYWYRQILGQKVEFLVSFYNNEISEKSEIFDDQFSVERPDGSNFTLKIRSTKLEDSAMYFCASSLGTSGGRGEQFFGPGTRLTVL.

The chain recombines TRBV4-1 with TRBJ2-7, with 11 nucleotides matching TRBD1. There are 19 residues in the CDR3. The J segment lost 4 bases and the V segment lost 0 bases, leaving 14 bases of the junction unmatched. From germline, CDR1 is MGHRA and CDR2 YSYEKL. CDR3 nucleotide sequence: TGCGCCAGCAGCCAAGATCGGTACGGCTCCGGGACAGGGGGTTACGAGCAGTACTTC. Translating it yields CASSQDRYGSGTGGYEQYF.

This clone was found a few times. The rearrangement links TRBV7-2 to TRBJ1-5; no reliable D call. There are 12 residues in the CDR3. Trimming removed 1 base at V and 6 bases at J, with 4 bases between. From germline, CDR1 is SGHTA and CDR2 FQGNSA. CDR3 DNA: TGTGCCAGCAGCTTAGGGGGTCAGCCCCAGCATTTT. The encoded protein is CASSLGGQPQHF. Complete variable domain (other parts from reference TRBV7-2 and TRBJ1-5): GAGVSQSPSNKVTEKGKDVELRCDPISGHTALYWYRQSLGQGLEFLIYFQGNSAPDKSGLPSDRFSAERTGGSVSTLTIQRTQQEDSAVYLCASSLGGQPQHFGDGTRLSIL.

The CDR3, as DNA: TGTGCCAGCAGTTTACTGCGGGGGGAGACAGATACGCAGTATTTT. As protein: CASSLLRGETDTQYF. V usage is TRBV27 and J usage is TRBJ2-3; the match to TRBD2 covers 8 bases. CDR1 MNHEY and CDR2 SMNVEV come from the germline V gene (reference sequence). The V and J ends lost 2 bases and 3 bases, in that order; junction bases with no gene match: 4. There are 15 residues in the CDR3.

This chain connects TRBV6-1 to TRBJ2-3, with 7 bases lining up with TRBD1. The CDR3 loop spans 15 amino acids. In germline, CDR1 is MNHNS, CDR2 SASEGT. J gave up 3 bases and V 6 bases, and 9 bases lay outside the gene matches. The CDR3 DNA reads as TGTGCCAGCAGAAGACAGGGTAAAGAGACAGATACGCAGTATTTT. Translation gives CASRRQGKETDTQYF.

The V gene is TRBV4-2, the J gene TRBJ2-3; D unresolved. This CDR3 region has 14 residues. Germline CDR1 and CDR2: LGHNA and YNFKEQ. V lost 0 bases to trimming and J lost 4 bases, with 8 bases between them. CDR3 coding DNA: TGTGCCAGCAGCCAAGAAAGTAATGCAGATACGCAGTATTTT. Its protein is CASSQESNADTQYF.

The rearrangement uses TRBV5-1 and TRBJ2-7; 9 bases fit TRBD1. Germline V gives CDR1 SGHRS, CDR2 YFSETQ. The CDR3 is 14 amino acids. With V trimmed by 4 bases and J by 6 bases, 8 bases remained unmatched. CDR3 residues: CASSLGQGTSEQYF. DNA for the CDR3: TGCGCCAGCAGCCTCGGACAGGGGACATCCGAGCAGTACTTC.

This chain joins TRBV29-1 and TRBJ1-2; maybe TRBD1 (5 bases). Germline CDR1 reads SQVTM; CDR2 reads ANQGSEA. V gave up 5 bases and J gave up 0 bases, with 13 bases separating them. The CDR3 consists of 14 residues. The CDR3 region is CSVSEGATNYGYTF. DNA for the CDR3: TGCAGCGTTTCGGAAGGGGCCACTAACTATGGCTACACCTTC.

The J gene is TRBJ2-1, the V gene TRBV13; tentative D call: TRBD2 (5 bases). Germline V lookup: CDR1 PRHDT, CDR2 FYEKMQ (reference sequence). V lost 4 bases and J 2 bases, leaving 15 bases between the germline ends. This CDR3 spans 16 amino acids. CDR3 DNA: TGTGCCAGCAGCTCAAAAGTACCAGCGGCCTACAATGAGCAGTTCTTC. This encodes CASSSKVPAAYNEQFF.

DNA of the CDR3: TGTGCCAGTAGTAAAGTGGCCTTCGTTACCCAGTACTTC. As protein: CASSKVAFVTQYF. The chain couples TRBV19 to TRBJ2-5; D is unclear. The CDR3 length is 13 residues. V lost 4 bases and J lost 8, with 14 bases in between. Germline lookup yields CDR1 LNHDA and CDR2 SQIVND (reference sequence). Complete variable domain (other parts from reference TRBV19 and TRBJ2-5): DGGITQSPKYLFRKEGQNVTLSCEQNLNHDAMYWYRQDPGQGLRLIYYSQIVNDFQKGDIAEGYSVSREKKESFPLTVTSAQKNPTAFYLCASSKVAFVTQYFGPGTRLLVL.

V usage is TRBV20-1 and J usage is TRBJ1-1; D may be TRBD1 (5 bases). Germline assignment: CDR1 DFQATT and CDR2 SNEGSKA (reference sequence). The CDR3 has 11 amino acids. The V end lost 4 bases, the J end lost 6 bases, and 9 bases lay between the germline ends. The CDR3 DNA follows: TGCAGTGCTAAACAGGACCCTGAAGCTTTCTTT. Translation: CSAKQDPEAFF.

The V gene is TRBV28, the J gene TRBJ1-1; possible D gene TRBD1, 6 bases. Germline V gene sequence: CDR1 MDHEN, CDR2 SYDVKM. V lost 2 bases, J lost 2 bases, and 9 bases lay in between. There are 14 residues in the CDR3. The chain's CDR3 is CASSLSRGNTEAFF. In DNA, the CDR3 is TGTGCCAGCAGTTTAAGCAGGGGCAACACTGAAGCTTTCTTT.

This rearrangement joins TRBV11-3 to TRBJ2-5, with TRBD1 as a possible D gene (5 bases). CDR1 SGHNT and CDR2 YENEEA come from the germline V gene. V was trimmed by 2 bases and J by 2 bases, leaving 9 bases between them. This CDR3 has 14 amino acids. CDR3 sequence (DNA): TGTGCCAGCAGCTTACGGGCAGGGCAAGAGACCCAGTACTTC. Encoded protein: CASSLRAGQETQYF.

The J gene is TRBJ1-2, the V gene TRBV7-9; D is ambiguous. Trimming took 5 bases from V and 8 from J, leaving 15 bases between them. The CDR3 contains 13 residues. CDR1 and CDR2 (germline): SEHNR, FQNEAQ (reference sequence). This CDR3 reads CASSPYLAGGYTF. The DNA of the CDR3 is TGTGCCAGCAGCCCTTATCTAGCAGGAGGCTACACCTTC.

The chain combines TRBV18 with TRBJ1-6; no clear D gene. CDR3 length equals 13 residues. Germline CDR1 reads KGHSH; CDR2 reads LQKENI. Trimming stripped 2 bases from V and 10 bases from J, with 9 bases between. This CDR3 is CASSPGYDSPLHF. In DNA form, the CDR3 reads TGTGCCAGCTCACCAGGCTATGACTCACCCCTCCACTTT.

This rearrangement joins TRBV2 to TRBJ1-5, with D possibly matching TRBD1 (5 bases). Germline CDR1 and CDR2: SNHLY and FYNNEI. V was trimmed by 5 bases and J by 5 bases, leaving 13 bases between them. The CDR3 consists of 14 residues. CDR3 coding DNA: TGTGCCAGCAGTCCCGGGGGGTTTGATCAGCCCCAGCATTTT. Translation: CASSPGGFDQPQHF.